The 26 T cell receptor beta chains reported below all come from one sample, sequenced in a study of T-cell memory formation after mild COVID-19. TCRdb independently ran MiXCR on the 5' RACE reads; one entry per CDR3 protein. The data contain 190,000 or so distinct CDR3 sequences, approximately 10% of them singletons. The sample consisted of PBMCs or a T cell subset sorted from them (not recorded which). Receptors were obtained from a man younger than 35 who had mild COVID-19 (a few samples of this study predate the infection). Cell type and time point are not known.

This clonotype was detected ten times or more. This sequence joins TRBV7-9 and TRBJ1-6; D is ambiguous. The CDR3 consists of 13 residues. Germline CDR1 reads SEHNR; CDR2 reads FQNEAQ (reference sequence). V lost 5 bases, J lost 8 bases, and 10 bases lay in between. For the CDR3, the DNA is TGTGCCAGCAGCGCCGGTGCCGATTCACCCCTCCACTTT. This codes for CASSAGADSPLHF. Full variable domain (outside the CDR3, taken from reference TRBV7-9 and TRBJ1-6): DTGVSQNPRHKITKRGQNVTFRCDPISEHNRLYWYRQTLGQGPEFLTYFQNEAQLEKSRLLSDRFSAERPKGSFSTLEIQRTEQGDSAMYLCASSAGADSPLHFGNGTRLTVT.

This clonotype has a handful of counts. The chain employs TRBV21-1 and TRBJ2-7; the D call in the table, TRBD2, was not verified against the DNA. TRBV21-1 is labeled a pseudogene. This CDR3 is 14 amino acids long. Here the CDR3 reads CASSAGTASYEQYV. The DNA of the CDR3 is TGTGCCAGCAGCGCCGGGACTGCCTCCTACGAGCAGTACGTC.

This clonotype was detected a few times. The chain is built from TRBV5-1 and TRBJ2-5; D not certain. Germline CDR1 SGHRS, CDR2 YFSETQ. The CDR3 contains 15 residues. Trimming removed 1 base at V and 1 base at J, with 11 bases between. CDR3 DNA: TGCGCCAGCAGCTTGCTCCCCTCGACCCAAGAGACCCAGTACTTC. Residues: CASSLLPSTQETQYF. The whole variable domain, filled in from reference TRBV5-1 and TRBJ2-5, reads KAGVTQTPRYLIKTRGQQVTLSCSPISGHRSVSWYQQTPGQGLQFLFEYFSETQRNKGNFPGRFSGRQFSNSRSEMNVSTLELGDSALYLCASSLLPSTQETQYFGPGTRLLVL.

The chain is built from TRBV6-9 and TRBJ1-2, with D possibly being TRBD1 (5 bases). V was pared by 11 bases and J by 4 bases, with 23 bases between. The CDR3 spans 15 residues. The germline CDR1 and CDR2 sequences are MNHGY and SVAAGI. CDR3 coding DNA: TGTGCCCGCCGTCGGGGCCAGTTTATTTCCTATGGCTACACCTTC. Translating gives CARRRGQFISYGYTF.

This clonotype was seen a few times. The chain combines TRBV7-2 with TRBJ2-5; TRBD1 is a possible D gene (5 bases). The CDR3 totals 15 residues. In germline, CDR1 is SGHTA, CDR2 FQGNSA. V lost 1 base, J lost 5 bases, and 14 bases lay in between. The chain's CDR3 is CASSLGNQGAETQYF. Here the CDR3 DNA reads TGTGCCAGCAGCTTAGGAAATCAGGGTGCGGAGACCCAGTACTTC. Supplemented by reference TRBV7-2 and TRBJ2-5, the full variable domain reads GAGVSQSPSNKVTEKGKDVELRCDPISGHTALYWYRQSLGQGLEFLIYFQGNSAPDKSGLPSDRFSAERTGGSVSTLTIQRTQQEDSAVYLCASSLGNQGAETQYFGPGTRLLVL.

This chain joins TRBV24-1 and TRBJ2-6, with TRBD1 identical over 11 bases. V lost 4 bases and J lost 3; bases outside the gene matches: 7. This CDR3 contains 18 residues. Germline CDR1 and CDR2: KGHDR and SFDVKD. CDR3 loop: CATSEGGQGARGANVLTF. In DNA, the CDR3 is TGTGCCACCAGTGAAGGTGGACAGGGGGCGCGTGGGGCCAACGTCCTGACTTTC.

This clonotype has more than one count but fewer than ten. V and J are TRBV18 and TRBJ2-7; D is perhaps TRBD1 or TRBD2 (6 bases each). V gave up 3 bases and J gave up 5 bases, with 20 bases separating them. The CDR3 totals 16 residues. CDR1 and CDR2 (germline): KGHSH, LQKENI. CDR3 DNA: TGTGCCAGCTCACCGAGGGGGGTTGGGGGAAGCAACGAGCAGTACTTC. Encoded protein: CASSPRGVGGSNEQYF.

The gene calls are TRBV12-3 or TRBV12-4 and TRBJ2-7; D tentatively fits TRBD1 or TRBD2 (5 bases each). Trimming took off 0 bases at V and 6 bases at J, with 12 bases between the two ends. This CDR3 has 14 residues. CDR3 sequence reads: CASSLAGEISEQYF. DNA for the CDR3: TGTGCCAGCAGTTTAGCGGGGGAGATCTCCGAGCAGTACTTC.

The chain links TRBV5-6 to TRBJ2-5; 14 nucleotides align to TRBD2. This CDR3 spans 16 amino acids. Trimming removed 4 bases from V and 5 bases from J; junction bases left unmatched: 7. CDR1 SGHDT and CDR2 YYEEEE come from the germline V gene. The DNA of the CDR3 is TGTGCCAGCAGCGATGGACTAGCGGGGGGATGGGAGACCCAGTACTTC. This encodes CASSDGLAGGWETQYF.

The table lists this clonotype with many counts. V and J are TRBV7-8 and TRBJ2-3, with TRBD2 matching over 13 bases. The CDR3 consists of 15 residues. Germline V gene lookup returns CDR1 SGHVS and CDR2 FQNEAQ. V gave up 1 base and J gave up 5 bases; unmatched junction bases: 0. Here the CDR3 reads CASSLGLAGGDTQYF. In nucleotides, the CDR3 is TGTGCCAGCAGCTTAGGACTAGCGGGGGGAGATACGCAGTATTTT.

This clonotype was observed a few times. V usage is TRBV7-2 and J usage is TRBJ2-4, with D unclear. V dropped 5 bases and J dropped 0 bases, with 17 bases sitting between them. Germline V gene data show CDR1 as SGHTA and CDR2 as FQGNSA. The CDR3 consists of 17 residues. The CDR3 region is CASSPRLGIVAKNIQYF. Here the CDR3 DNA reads TGTGCCAGCAGCCCCCGACTCGGAATTGTAGCCAAAAACATTCAGTACTTC.

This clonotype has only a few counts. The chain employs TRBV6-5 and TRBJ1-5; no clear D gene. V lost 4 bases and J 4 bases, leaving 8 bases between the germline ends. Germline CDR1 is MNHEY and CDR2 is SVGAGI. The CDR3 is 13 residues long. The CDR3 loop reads CASSSQPNQPQHF. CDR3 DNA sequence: TGTGCCAGCAGTTCGCAACCGAATCAGCCCCAGCATTTT.

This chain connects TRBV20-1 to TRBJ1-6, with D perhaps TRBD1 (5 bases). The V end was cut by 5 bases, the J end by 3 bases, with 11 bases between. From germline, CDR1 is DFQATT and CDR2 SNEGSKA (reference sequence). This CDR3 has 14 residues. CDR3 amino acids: CSADRQLYNSPLHF. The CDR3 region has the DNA TGCAGTGCTGATCGACAGCTCTATAATTCACCCCTCCACTTT.

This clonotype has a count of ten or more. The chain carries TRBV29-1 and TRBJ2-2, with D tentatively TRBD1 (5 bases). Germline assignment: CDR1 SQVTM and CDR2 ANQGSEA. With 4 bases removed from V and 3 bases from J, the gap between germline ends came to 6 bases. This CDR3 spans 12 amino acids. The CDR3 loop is CSVGQHTGELFF. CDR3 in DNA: TGCAGCGTTGGACAGCACACCGGGGAGCTGTTTTTT.

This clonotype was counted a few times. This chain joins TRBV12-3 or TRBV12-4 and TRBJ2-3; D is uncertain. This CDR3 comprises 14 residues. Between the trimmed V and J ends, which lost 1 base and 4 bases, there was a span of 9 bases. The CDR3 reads CASSLGRFADTQYF. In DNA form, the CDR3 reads TGTGCCAGCAGTTTAGGACGGTTTGCAGATACGCAGTATTTT.

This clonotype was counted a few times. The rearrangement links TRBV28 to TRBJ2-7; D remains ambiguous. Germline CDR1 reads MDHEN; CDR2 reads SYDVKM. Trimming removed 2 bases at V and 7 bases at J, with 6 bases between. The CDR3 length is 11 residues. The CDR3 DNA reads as TGTGCCAGCAGTTTACGTGGGGAGCAGTACGTC. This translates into CASSLRGEQYV.

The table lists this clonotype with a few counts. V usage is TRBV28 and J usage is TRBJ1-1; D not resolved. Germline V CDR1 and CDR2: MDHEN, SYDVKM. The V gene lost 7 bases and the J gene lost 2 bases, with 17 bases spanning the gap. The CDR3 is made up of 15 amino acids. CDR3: CASTFSPPSNTEAFF. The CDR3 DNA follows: TGTGCCAGCACCTTTTCTCCACCGAGTAACACTGAAGCTTTCTTT.

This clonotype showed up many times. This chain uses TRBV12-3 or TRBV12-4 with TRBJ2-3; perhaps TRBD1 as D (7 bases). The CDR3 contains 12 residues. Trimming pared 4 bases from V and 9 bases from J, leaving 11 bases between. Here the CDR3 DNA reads TGTGCCAGCAGTTCCCAGGGGGGAACGCAGTATTTT. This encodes CASSSQGGTQYF.

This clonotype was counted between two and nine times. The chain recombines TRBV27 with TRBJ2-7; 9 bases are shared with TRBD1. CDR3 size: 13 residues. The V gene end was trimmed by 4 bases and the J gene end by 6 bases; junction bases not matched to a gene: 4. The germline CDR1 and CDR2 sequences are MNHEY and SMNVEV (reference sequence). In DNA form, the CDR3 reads TGTGCCAGCAGTTACAAGACAGGGGGCGAGCAGTACTTC. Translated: CASSYKTGGEQYF.

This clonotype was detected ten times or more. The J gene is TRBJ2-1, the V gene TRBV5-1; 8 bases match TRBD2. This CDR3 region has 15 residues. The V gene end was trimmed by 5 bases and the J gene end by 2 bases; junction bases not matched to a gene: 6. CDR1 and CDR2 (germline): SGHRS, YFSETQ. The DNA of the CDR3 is TGCGCCAGCAGGGCCTCGGGGGGGCCCTACAATGAGCAGTTCTTC. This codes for CASRASGGPYNEQFF.

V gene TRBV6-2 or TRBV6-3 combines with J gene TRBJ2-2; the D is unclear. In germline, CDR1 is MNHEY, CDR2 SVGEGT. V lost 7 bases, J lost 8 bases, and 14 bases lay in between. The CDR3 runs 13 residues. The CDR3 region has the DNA TGTGCCAGCACCCAGGCCTCGTCGGGGGAGCTGTTTTTT. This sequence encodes CASTQASSGELFF.

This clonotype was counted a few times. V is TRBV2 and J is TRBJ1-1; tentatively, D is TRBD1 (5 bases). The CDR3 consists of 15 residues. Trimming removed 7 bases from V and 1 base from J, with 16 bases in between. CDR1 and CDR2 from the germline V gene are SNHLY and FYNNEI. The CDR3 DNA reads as TGTGCCAGCAACTCGGAGGGGACCGGGAACACTGAAGCTTTCTTT. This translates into CASNSEGTGNTEAFF.

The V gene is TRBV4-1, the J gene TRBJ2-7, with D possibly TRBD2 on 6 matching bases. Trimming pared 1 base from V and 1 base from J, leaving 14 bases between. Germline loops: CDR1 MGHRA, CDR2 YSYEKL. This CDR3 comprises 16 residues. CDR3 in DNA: TGCGCCAGCAGCCAAGGAGCGGCGGGACGGTCCTACGAGCAGTACTTC. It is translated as CASSQGAAGRSYEQYF.

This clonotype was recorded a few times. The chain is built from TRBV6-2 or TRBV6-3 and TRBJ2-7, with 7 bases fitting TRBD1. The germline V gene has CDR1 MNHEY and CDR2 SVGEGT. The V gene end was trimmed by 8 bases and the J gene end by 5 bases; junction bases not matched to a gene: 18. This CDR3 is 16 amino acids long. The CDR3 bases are TGTGCCAGCCATTGTGCAGGTGGACAGGAGGCCCACGAGCAGTACGTC. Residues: CASHCAGGQEAHEQYV.

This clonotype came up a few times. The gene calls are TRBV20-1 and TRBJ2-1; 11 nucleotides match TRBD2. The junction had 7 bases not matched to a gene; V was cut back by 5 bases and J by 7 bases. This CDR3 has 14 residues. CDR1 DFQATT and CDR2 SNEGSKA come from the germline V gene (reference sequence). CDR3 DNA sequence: TGCAGTGCTGGGCCCCTAGCGGGGGGAAATGAGCAGTTCTTC. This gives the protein CSAGPLAGGNEQFF.

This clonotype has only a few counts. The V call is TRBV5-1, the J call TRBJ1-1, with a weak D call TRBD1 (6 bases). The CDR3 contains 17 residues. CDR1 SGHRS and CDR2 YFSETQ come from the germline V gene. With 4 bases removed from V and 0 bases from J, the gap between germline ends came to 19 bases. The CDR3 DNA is TGCGCCAGCAGCCCACTTACAGGGAGCGGGGTGAACACTGAAGCTTTCTTT. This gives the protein CASSPLTGSGVNTEAFF.